A selection of T cell receptor beta chains follows, all from one sample in a study of T-cell memory formation after mild COVID-19. TCRdb reanalysed the 5' RACE reads using MiXCR and keeps one entry per CDR3 protein. The sample has about 110,000 distinct CDR3 sequences, about 18% seen once; the top ten hold over 4.5%. Sequencing was carried out using PBMCs or a T cell subset sorted from them (not recorded which). The receptors were sampled from a man between 18 and 29 years old who had mild COVID-19 (a few samples of this study predate the infection). Cell type and time point are not known. Both conserved end residues are part of each CDR3. The order of the fields is J gene, clone size, V gene, CDR3 length, D gene, CDR3 DNA, CDR3 protein. A D gene is named only where the DNA matches it firmly. Clone size is not always given. Where it is, it says once, few, many or a class for expanded clones.

>TRBJ1-1|few|TRBV3-1|13|TRBD1
TGTGCCAGCAGCCAACAGGGGGGGACTGAAGCTTTCTTT
CASSQQGGTEAFF
>TRBJ2-5|many|TRBV12-3/TRBV12-4|15|NA
TGTGCCAGCAGTTTAGAGGGACTCCCACAAGAGACCCAGTACTTC
CASSLEGLPQETQYF
>TRBJ2-4|NA|TRBV5-1|15|NA
TGCGCCAGCAGCTTGGATGGACAGCAAGAAAACATTCAGTACTTC
CASSLDGQQENIQYF
>TRBJ2-2|few|TRBV6-5|16|TRBD1
TGTGCCAGCAGTTCCTTCGGACAGGGGGATACCGGGGAGCTGTTTTTT
CASSSFGQGDTGELFF
>TRBJ1-5|NA|TRBV19|18|NA
TGTGCCAGTATCGGACGACTCCAGGGGTTGTATAGCAATCAGCCCCAGCATTTT
CASIGRLQGLYSNQPQHF
>TRBJ2-1|NA|TRBV15|15|NA
TGTGCCACCAGCAGGCGGACAGCAAACTACAATGAGCAGTTCTTC
CATSRRTANYNEQFF
>TRBJ2-1|NA|TRBV4-1|17|TRBD2
TGCGCCAGCAGCCGCGGGGGTATAGCGGGGCTAGGCAATGAGCAGTTCTTC
CASSRGGIAGLGNEQFF
>TRBJ2-3|few|TRBV30|15|TRBD1
TGTGCCTGGAGTCACGGGACAGCTAACACAGATACGCAGTATTTT
CAWSHGTANTDTQYF
>TRBJ2-3|many|TRBV20-1|14|TRBD1
TGCAGTGCAAACAGGGGGCTGGGCACAGATACGCAGTATTTT
CSANRGLGTDTQYF
>TRBJ1-2|few|TRBV9|14|NA
TGTGCCAGCAGCGTAGCTGCGGGGGGCTATGGCTACACCTTC
CASSVAAGGYGYTF
>TRBJ2-7|many|TRBV5-1|10|NA
TGCGCCAGCGGAGTATACGAGCAGTACTTC
CASGVYEQYF
>TRBJ1-2|NA|TRBV7-9|14|NA
TGTGCCAGCAGCCGGGCCGGGGTTTTCTTCGGCTACACCTTC
CASSRAGVFFGYTF
>TRBJ2-3|few|TRBV24-1|11|NA
TGTGCCACCAGTCTGTCAGATACGCAGTATTTT
CATSLSDTQYF
>TRBJ2-2|few|TRBV7-2|15|TRBD1
TGTGCCAGCAGCTCACAGGGGGCAGTGGCCGGGGAGCTGTTTTTT
CASSSQGAVAGELFF
>TRBJ1-1|once|TRBV4-3|14|NA
TGCGCCAGCAGCCAAGTTGGGCCTAATAACCAAGCTTTCTTT
CASSQVGPNNQAFF
>TRBJ2-5|few|TRBV7-9|15|TRBD1
TGTGCCAGCAGCTTCTACAGGGGGCGCGAAGAGACCCAGTACTTC
CASSFYRGREETQYF
>TRBJ2-1|NA|TRBV7-9|15|NA
TGTGCCAGCAGCTTAGGAGGGTCACGGAAAAGTGAGCAGTTCTTC
CASSLGGSRKSEQFF
>TRBJ2-3|many|TRBV20-1|14|NA
TGCAGTGCTAGAGACCCCCATAGCACAGATACGCAGTATTTT
CSARDPHSTDTQYF
>TRBJ2-7|NA|TRBV6-2/TRBV6-3|16|TRBD2
TGTGCCAGCAGACGAATTGGGACTAGCGGCCTCTACGAGCAGTACTTC
CASRRIGTSGLYEQYF
>TRBJ2-3|few|TRBV9|15|TRBD1
TGTGCCAGCAGCAAAGGGACAGGGGGAACAGATACGCAGTATTTT
CASSKGTGGTDTQYF
>TRBJ2-3|few|TRBV4-2|15|TRBD2
TGTGCCAGCAGCCAGGGGGGTAGCGGGGAGGATACGCAGTATTTT
CASSQGGSGEDTQYF
>TRBJ2-3|NA|TRBV5-1|16|TRBD1
TGCGCCAGCAGCGGTGGGACAGGGATTTTCACAGATACGCAGTATTTT
CASSGGTGIFTDTQYF
>TRBJ2-3|NA|TRBV11-2|14|NA
TGTGCCAGCAGCTCGATCGACTTCACAGATACGCAGTATTTT
CASSSIDFTDTQYF
>TRBJ1-1|NA|TRBV12-3/TRBV12-4|12|NA
TGTGCCAGCACCGGACAGAACACTGAAGCTTTCTTT
CASTGQNTEAFF
>TRBJ2-7|few|TRBV6-5|14|NA
TGTGCCAGCAGTTCAACAGGCCTAGCCTACGAGCAGTACTTC
CASSSTGLAYEQYF